The TCR beta chain described here comes from a study of T cell responses to AZD1222 COVID-19 vaccine. V was cut by 3 bases and J by 7 bases, with 10 bases left in between. Per germline, CDR1 MNHEY and CDR2 SMNVEV (reference sequence). CDR3 length: 14 residues. Study observations and caveats: There were vaccine-associated CD4 TCRs across spike, dominant at 160-218 and 743-854.

On this clone: What it binds is unknown.

TCRdb's copy holds only in-frame clones and misses some; the assay was immunoSEQ multiplex PCR. This sample carries 200,000 to 300,000 clones, roughly 93% of them seen once, and the ten largest clones take roughly 0.51%. The source material was peripheral blood, sampled on day 0 of AZD1222 vaccination. The receptor was isolated from an adult in good health. V gene TRBV27 combines with J gene TRBJ1-6; weak D call: TRBD1 (5 bases). CDR3 sequence reads: CASSFGGWNSPLHF. For the CDR3, the DNA is TGTGCCAGCAGTTTTGGGGGTTGGAATTCACCCCTCCACTTT.